These T cell receptor beta chains were read from a single sample in a study of T cell changes during pregnancy in multiple sclerosis. TCRdb's copy holds only in-frame clones and misses some; the assay was immunoSEQ multiplex PCR. The profile shows roughly 41,000 clones, 90% to 95% of them singletons. The sequencing here drew on peripheral blood, taken in the third trimester of pregnancy. The receptors originated from a female donor with multiple sclerosis, enrolled in a pregnancy study. The CDR3 runs from the conserved cysteine through the conserved F or W. Each record gives: V gene, J gene, CDR3 length, D gene, CDR3 protein. A D gene is named only where the DNA matches it firmly.

v_call: TRBV7-2; j_call: TRBJ1-5; cdr3_length: 13; d_call: TRBD1; cdr3_aa: CASSPQGDQPQHF
v_call: TRBV27; j_call: TRBJ2-3; cdr3_length: 15; d_call: .; cdr3_aa: CASSLTGYSTDTQYF
v_call: TRBV5-1; j_call: TRBJ1-5; cdr3_length: 14; d_call: .; cdr3_aa: CASSLREGGQPQHF
v_call: TRBV7-2; j_call: TRBJ1-2; cdr3_length: 12; d_call: .; cdr3_aa: CASSLVSYGYTF
v_call: TRBV11-3; j_call: TRBJ1-6; cdr3_length: 14; d_call: .; cdr3_aa: CASSPDRHNSPLHF
v_call: TRBV30; j_call: TRBJ2-1; cdr3_length: 16; d_call: TRBD2; cdr3_aa: CAWSPSRTSGSYEQFF
v_call: TRBV28; j_call: TRBJ2-1; cdr3_length: 19; d_call: TRBD2; cdr3_aa: CASSLGDRLAGGSYNEQFF
v_call: TRBV9; j_call: TRBJ2-2; cdr3_length: 15; d_call: TRBD1; cdr3_aa: CASSAGTGGTGELFF
v_call: TRBV7-2; j_call: TRBJ2-5; cdr3_length: 12; d_call: .; cdr3_aa: CASGGGEETQYF
v_call: TRBV15; j_call: TRBJ1-1; cdr3_length: 15; d_call: .; cdr3_aa: CATSRDPGGQTEAFF
v_call: TRBV5-6; j_call: TRBJ2-1; cdr3_length: 15; d_call: TRBD2; cdr3_aa: CASSIPSGGRDEQFF
v_call: TRBV5-6; j_call: TRBJ1-1; cdr3_length: 14; d_call: .; cdr3_aa: CASSLVGGRTEAFF
v_call: TRBV11-3; j_call: TRBJ2-7; cdr3_length: 15; d_call: TRBD1; cdr3_aa: CASSLQGVRAYEQYF
v_call: TRBV27; j_call: TRBJ2-2; cdr3_length: 14; d_call: .; cdr3_aa: CASTLRGFGGELFF
v_call: TRBV7-3; j_call: TRBJ1-2; cdr3_length: 15; d_call: .; cdr3_aa: CASSPVGSFSGGYTF
v_call: TRBV11-2; j_call: TRBJ1-1; cdr3_length: 13; d_call: .; cdr3_aa: CASSFSGDLGAFF
v_call: TRBV21-1; j_call: TRBJ1-3; cdr3_length: 16; d_call: .; cdr3_aa: CASSKYGQVSGNTIYF
v_call: TRBV7-9; j_call: TRBJ2-5; cdr3_length: 14; d_call: TRBD2; cdr3_aa: CASSRGTTQETQYF
v_call: TRBV10-3; j_call: TRBJ1-1; cdr3_length: 16; d_call: .; cdr3_aa: CAITSSGGHQNTEAFF
v_call: TRBV2; j_call: TRBJ1-1; cdr3_length: 14; d_call: TRBD1; cdr3_aa: CASKGAGVNTEAFF
v_call: TRBV4-3; j_call: TRBJ2-2; cdr3_length: 17; d_call: TRBD2; cdr3_aa: CASSQESGGANTGELFF
v_call: TRBV7-8; j_call: TRBJ2-5; cdr3_length: 16; d_call: TRBD2; cdr3_aa: CASSPPTSGVGETQYF
v_call: TRBV18; j_call: TRBJ2-1; cdr3_length: 17; d_call: .; cdr3_aa: CASSLSGEAGDYNEQFF
v_call: TRBV11-3; j_call: TRBJ2-7; cdr3_length: 16; d_call: TRBD1; cdr3_aa: CASSIGTGAPSYEQYF
v_call: TRBV18; j_call: TRBJ1-5; cdr3_length: 18; d_call: TRBD1; cdr3_aa: CASSPRGTGISFNQPQHF
v_call: TRBV28; j_call: TRBJ2-7; cdr3_length: 15; d_call: .; cdr3_aa: CASSPPSRRAGEQYF
v_call: TRBV6-5; j_call: TRBJ2-2; cdr3_length: 15; d_call: .; cdr3_aa: CASSYDRFITGELFF
v_call: TRBV28; j_call: TRBJ1-6; cdr3_length: 14; d_call: TRBD1; cdr3_aa: CASRAGQGNSPLHF
v_call: TRBV27; j_call: TRBJ2-7; cdr3_length: 14; d_call: TRBD1; cdr3_aa: CASSLSRGRGKQYF
v_call: TRBV7-8; j_call: TRBJ2-7; cdr3_length: 15; d_call: .; cdr3_aa: CASSSLRVLSREQYF
v_call: TRBV11-3; j_call: TRBJ1-6; cdr3_length: 17; d_call: .; cdr3_aa: CASSLAGNNAYNSPLHF
v_call: TRBV4-3; j_call: TRBJ1-3; cdr3_length: 14; d_call: .; cdr3_aa: CASSPQGHGNTIYF
v_call: TRBV19; j_call: TRBJ2-7; cdr3_length: 14; d_call: .; cdr3_aa: CASSIATGSYEQYF
v_call: TRBV11-2; j_call: TRBJ2-3; cdr3_length: 17; d_call: TRBD2; cdr3_aa: CASTLRREIRQTDTQYF
v_call: TRBV6-4; j_call: TRBJ2-2; cdr3_length: 13; d_call: TRBD2; cdr3_aa: CASTSGSTGELFF
v_call: TRBV7-9; j_call: TRBJ2-1; cdr3_length: 14; d_call: .; cdr3_aa: CASSRSHSYNEQFF
v_call: TRBV11-2; j_call: TRBJ1-1; cdr3_length: 12; d_call: .; cdr3_aa: CASTADNTEAFF
v_call: TRBV7-9; j_call: TRBJ2-1; cdr3_length: 18; d_call: TRBD2; cdr3_aa: CASSLSFRTSGSYNEQFF
v_call: TRBV4-3; j_call: TRBJ2-3; cdr3_length: 18; d_call: TRBD1; cdr3_aa: CASSQERDRGRSTDTQYF
v_call: TRBV7-7; j_call: TRBJ2-3; cdr3_length: 13; d_call: TRBD2; cdr3_aa: CASSLDSLAEKYF
v_call: TRBV6-1; j_call: TRBJ2-7; cdr3_length: 14; d_call: TRBD1; cdr3_aa: CASSELDRGYEQYF
v_call: TRBV28; j_call: TRBJ1-5; cdr3_length: 14; d_call: .; cdr3_aa: CASSLPGGNQPQHF
v_call: TRBV5-6; j_call: TRBJ1-4; cdr3_length: 16; d_call: .; cdr3_aa: CASSESSQGTNEKLFF
v_call: TRBV5-5; j_call: TRBJ1-6; cdr3_length: 15; d_call: TRBD1; cdr3_aa: CASSPGQGTNSPLHF
v_call: TRBV6-5; j_call: TRBJ2-1; cdr3_length: 14; d_call: TRBD2; cdr3_aa: CASSDTREGNEQFF
v_call: TRBV6-6; j_call: TRBJ1-4; cdr3_length: 15; d_call: .; cdr3_aa: CASSYSGRADEKLFF
v_call: TRBV23-1; j_call: TRBJ1-6; cdr3_length: 15; d_call: .; cdr3_aa: CASTTGGHYNSPLHF
v_call: TRBV20-1; j_call: TRBJ2-5; cdr3_length: 11; d_call: .; cdr3_aa: CSASRGATQYF
v_call: TRBV6-6; j_call: TRBJ1-5; cdr3_length: 16; d_call: TRBD1; cdr3_aa: CASSLLLGTGDQPQHF
v_call: TRBV19; j_call: TRBJ2-6; cdr3_length: 17; d_call: TRBD2; cdr3_aa: CASSISGGASGANVLTF
v_call: TRBV2; j_call: TRBJ1-2; cdr3_length: 13; d_call: TRBD1; cdr3_aa: CASSEGTAYGYTF
v_call: TRBV7-8; j_call: TRBJ2-1; cdr3_length: 17; d_call: TRBD2; cdr3_aa: CASSSQLAGELYNEQFF
v_call: TRBV5-1; j_call: TRBJ2-3; cdr3_length: 14; d_call: .; cdr3_aa: CASRAGQGTDTQYF
v_call: TRBV4-2; j_call: TRBJ2-1; cdr3_length: 16; d_call: TRBD2; cdr3_aa: CASSQPGTSNVNEQFF
v_call: TRBV19; j_call: TRBJ1-4; cdr3_length: 11; d_call: .; cdr3_aa: CASSSVEKLFF